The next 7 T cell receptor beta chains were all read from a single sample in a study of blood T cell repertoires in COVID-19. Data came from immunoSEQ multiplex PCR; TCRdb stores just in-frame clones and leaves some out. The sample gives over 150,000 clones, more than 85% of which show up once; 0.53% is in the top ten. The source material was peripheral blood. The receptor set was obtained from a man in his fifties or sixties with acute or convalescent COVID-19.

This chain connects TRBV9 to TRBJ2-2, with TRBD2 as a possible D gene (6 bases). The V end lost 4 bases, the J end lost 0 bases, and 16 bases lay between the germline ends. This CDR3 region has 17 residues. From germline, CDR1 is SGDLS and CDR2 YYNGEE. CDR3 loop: CASSSGLRGTNTGELFF. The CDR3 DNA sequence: TGTGCCAGCAGCTCCGGACTAAGAGGAACGAACACCGGGGAGCTGTTTTTT. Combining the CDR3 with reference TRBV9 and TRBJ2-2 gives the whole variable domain DSGVTQTPKHLITATGQRVTLRCSPRSGDLSVYWYQQSLDQGLQFLIQYYNGEERAKGNILERFSAQQFPDLHSELNLSSLELGDSALYFCASSSGLRGTNTGELFFGEGSRLTVL.

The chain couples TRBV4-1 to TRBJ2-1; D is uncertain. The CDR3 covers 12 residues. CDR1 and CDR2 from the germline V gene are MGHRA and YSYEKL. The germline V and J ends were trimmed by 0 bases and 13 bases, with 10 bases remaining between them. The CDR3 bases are TGCGCCAGCAGCCAAGATCTCCCCCGTCAGTTCTTC. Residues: CASSQDLPRQFF.

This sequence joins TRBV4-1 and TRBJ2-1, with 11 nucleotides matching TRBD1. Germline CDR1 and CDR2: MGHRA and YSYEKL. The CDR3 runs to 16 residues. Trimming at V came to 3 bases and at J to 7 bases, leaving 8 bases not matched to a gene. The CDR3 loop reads CASSQWGQGENNEQFF. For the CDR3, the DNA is TGCGCCAGCAGCCAGTGGGGACAGGGGGAAAATAATGAGCAGTTCTTC.

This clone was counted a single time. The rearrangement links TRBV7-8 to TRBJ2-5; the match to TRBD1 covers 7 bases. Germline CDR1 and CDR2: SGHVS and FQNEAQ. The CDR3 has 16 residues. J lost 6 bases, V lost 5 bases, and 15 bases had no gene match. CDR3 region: CASSIPNRGRGQTQYF. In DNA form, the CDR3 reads TGTGCCAGCAGCATACCAAACAGGGGTCGAGGTCAGACCCAGTACTTC.

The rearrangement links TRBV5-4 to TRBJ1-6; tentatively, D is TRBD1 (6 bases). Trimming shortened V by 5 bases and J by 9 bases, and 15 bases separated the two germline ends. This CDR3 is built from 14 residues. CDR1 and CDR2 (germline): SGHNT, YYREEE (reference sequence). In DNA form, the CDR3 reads TGTGCCAGCAGGGGGGGGCAGGGAGGTTCACCCCTCCACTTT. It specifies CASRGGQGGSPLHF.

In nucleotides, the CDR3 is TGTGCTAGTGGTTTGGGGCAGATTCAAGGCAGGGGTGAGCAGTTCTTC. Residues: CASGLGQIQGRGEQFF. J is TRBJ2-1 and V is TRBV12-5; possibly TRBD1 for D (6 bases). Germline CDR1 is LGHNT and CDR2 is FRNRAP. V lost 1 base, J lost 9 bases, and 19 bases lay in between. The CDR3 loop spans 16 amino acids.

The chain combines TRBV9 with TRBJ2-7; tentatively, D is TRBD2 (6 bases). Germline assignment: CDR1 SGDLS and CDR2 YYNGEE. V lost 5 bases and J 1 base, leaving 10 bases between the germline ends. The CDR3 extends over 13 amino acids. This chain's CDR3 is CASSRENSYEQYF. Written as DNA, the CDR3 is TGTGCCAGCAGTCGGGAGAATTCCTACGAGCAGTACTTC. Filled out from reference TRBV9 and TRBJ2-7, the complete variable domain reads DSGVTQTPKHLITATGQRVTLRCSPRSGDLSVYWYQQSLDQGLQFLIQYYNGEERAKGNILERFSAQQFPDLHSELNLSSLELGDSALYFCASSRENSYEQYFGPGTRLTVT.